The clone carrying this T cell receptor beta chain was seen only once. Per the germline V gene, CDR1 is MDHEN and CDR2 is SYDVKM. V lost 3 bases, J lost 2 bases, and 0 bases stayed unmatched. The CDR3 runs to 14 residues. The table came from immunoSEQ multiplex PCR; TCRdb's copy has only in-frame clones and leaves some out. The sample lists about 150,000 clones, over 90% occurring once. The source of the sample is a study of control samples from healthy donors and cancer patients. This TCR was sampled from a man aged 50-59 years in good health. V usage is TRBV28 and J usage is TRBJ2-1, with 8 bases aligning to TRBD2. Sequenced: blood. As DNA, the CDR3 is TGTGCCAGCAGTTTTAGCGGGGCCTACAATGAGCAGTTCTTC. Translating gives CASSFSGAYNEQFF.